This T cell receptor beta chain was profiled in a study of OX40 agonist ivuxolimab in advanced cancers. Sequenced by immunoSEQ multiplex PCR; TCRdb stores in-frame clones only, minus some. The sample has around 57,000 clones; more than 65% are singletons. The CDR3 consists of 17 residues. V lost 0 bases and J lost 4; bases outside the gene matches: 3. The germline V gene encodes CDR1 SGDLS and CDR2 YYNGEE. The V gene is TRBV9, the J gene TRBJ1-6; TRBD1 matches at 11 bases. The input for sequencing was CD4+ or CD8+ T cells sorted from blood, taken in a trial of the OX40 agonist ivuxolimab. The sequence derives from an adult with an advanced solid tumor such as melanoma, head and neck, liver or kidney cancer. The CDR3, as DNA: TGTGCCAGCAGCGTAGCTGGGACAGGGGGATATAATTCACCCCTCCACTTT. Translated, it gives CASSVAGTGGYNSPLHF.